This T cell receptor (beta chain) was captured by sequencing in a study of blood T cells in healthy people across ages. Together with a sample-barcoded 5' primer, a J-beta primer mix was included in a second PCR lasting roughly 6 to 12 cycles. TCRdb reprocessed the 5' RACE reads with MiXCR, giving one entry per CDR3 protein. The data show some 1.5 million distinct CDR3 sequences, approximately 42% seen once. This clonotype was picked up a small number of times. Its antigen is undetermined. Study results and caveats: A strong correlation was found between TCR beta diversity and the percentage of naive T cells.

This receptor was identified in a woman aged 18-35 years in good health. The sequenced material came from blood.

The CDR3 DNA reads as TGTGCCAGCAGTTTATGGAAGGGGGTACTATCACCCCTCCACTTT. It is translated as CASSLWKGVLSPLHF. The rearrangement joins TRBV27 to TRBJ1-6, with TRBD1 as a possible D gene (6 bases). The CDR3 sequence is 15 residues long. CDR1 is MNHEY and CDR2 is SMNVEV in the germline V gene (reference sequence). V lost 1 base and J 10 bases, leaving 14 bases between the germline ends.